One sample yielded the 17 T cell receptor beta chains listed below, sequenced in a study of blood T cells in healthy people across ages. A second PCR, run for about 6 to 11 cycles, used a sample-barcoded 5' primer plus a J-beta primer mix. TCRdb re-called the 5' RACE reads with MiXCR, one entry per CDR3 protein. Of 1.5 million to 2 million distinct CDR3 sequences listed, about 28% are singletons. Sequencing used blood. Receptors were obtained from a young woman in good health.

V and J are TRBV28 and TRBJ2-7; D gene unclear. V was clipped by 4 bases and J by 7 bases, with 8 bases between them. The CDR3 is made up of 11 amino acids. Germline values: CDR1 MDHEN, CDR2 SYDVKM. The CDR3 reads CASSWSGEQYF. The DNA of the CDR3 is TGTGCCAGCAGTTGGTCCGGGGAGCAGTACTTC.

The CDR3 loop is CASSSRLIRTASMNTEAFF. CDR3 sequence (DNA): TGTGCCAGCTCTTCACGTTTAATCAGGACAGCATCGATGAACACTGAAGCTTTCTTT. This chain uses TRBV18 with TRBJ1-1; D perhaps matches TRBD1 (6 bases). The CDR3 contains 19 residues. V dropped 6 bases and J dropped 0 bases, with 26 bases sitting between them. Germline values: CDR1 KGHSH, CDR2 LQKENI.

This chain uses TRBV2 with TRBJ2-5; D call uncertain. The CDR3 is made up of 15 amino acids. V lost 5 bases to trimming and J lost 4 bases, with 17 bases between them. Per germline, CDR1 SNHLY and CDR2 FYNNEI. The CDR3 DNA follows: TGTGCCAGCAGTCTTGAGAGCTATCTAGTAGAGACCCAGTACTTC. This sequence encodes CASSLESYLVETQYF.

This clonotype has only a few counts. J is TRBJ1-1 and V is TRBV10-1, with no clear D. This CDR3 contains 15 residues. Trimming pared 8 bases from V and 1 base from J, leaving 17 bases between. The germline V gene has CDR1 WNHNN and CDR2 SYGVQD (reference sequence). This chain's CDR3 is CASPRYRNKNTEAFF. CDR3 in DNA: TGCGCCAGCCCGAGGTATAGGAACAAGAACACTGAAGCTTTCTTT.

The sample holds a few counts of this clonotype. CDR3 protein: CSARALTGGGYGYTF. For the CDR3, the DNA is TGCAGTGCTAGAGCCCTCACAGGGGGTGGCTATGGCTACACCTTC. The chain is built from TRBV20-1 and TRBJ1-2; TRBD1 matches 8 bases. The germline V gene has CDR1 DFQATT and CDR2 SNEGSKA (reference sequence). There are 15 residues in the CDR3. V gave up 1 base and J gave up 4 bases; unmatched junction bases: 8.

The CDR3 nucleotides are TGTGCCAGCAATGGCGGTAGGGGGTCATGGGAGACCCAGTACTTC. Translation: CASNGGRGSWETQYF. The chain uses TRBV2 and TRBJ2-5; TRBD1 is a possible D gene (6 bases). CDR3 length equals 15 residues. The germline gives CDR1 SNHLY, CDR2 FYNNEI. Trimming removed 7 bases at V and 5 bases at J, with 20 bases between.

The table lists this clonotype with a few counts. This chain links TRBV5-5 with TRBJ2-5; TRBD1 might be the D (5 bases). The CDR3 loop spans 13 amino acids. Trimming stripped 6 bases from V and 5 bases from J, with 14 bases between. Germline assignment: CDR1 SGHKS and CDR2 YYEKEE (reference sequence). CDR3 nucleotides: TGTGCCAGCAACGCCGAAGGGGCGGAGACCCAGTACTTC. This encodes CASNAEGAETQYF.

The V gene is TRBV4-1, the J gene TRBJ1-5, with TRBD1 identical over 7 bases. CDR3 length: 16 residues. Germline CDR1 is MGHRA and CDR2 is YSYEKL. Germline trimming cut 4 bases from V and 4 bases from J; bases unmatched to any gene: 10. CDR3 loop: CASSPGQVGRNQPQHF. CDR3 DNA: TGCGCCAGCAGCCCCGGACAGGTTGGCCGGAATCAGCCCCAGCATTTT.

The sample holds a few counts of this clonotype. The V gene is TRBV10-3, the J gene TRBJ2-3; TRBD2 is a possible D gene (5 bases). The length of the CDR3 is 13 residues. The ends were cut back, 3 bases at V and 6 bases at J, with 10 bases in the middle. Germline V lookup: CDR1 ENHRY, CDR2 SYGVKD. CDR3 protein: CAISDGVNDTQYF. CDR3 nucleotides: TGTGCCATCAGTGACGGGGTAAACGATACGCAGTATTTT.

V gene TRBV30 combines with J gene TRBJ1-2, with D maybe TRBD1 (5 bases). This CDR3 region has 14 residues. Germline V CDR1 and CDR2: GTSNPN, SVGIG (reference sequence). Trimming stripped 3 bases from V and 4 bases from J, with 15 bases between. Written as DNA, the CDR3 is TGTGCCTGGAGCACGGGGGTAGGTAGCTATGGCTACACCTTC. It translates to CAWSTGVGSYGYTF.

The chain employs TRBV5-1 and TRBJ2-1; 8 positions match TRBD1. There are 12 residues in the CDR3. Trimming took 5 bases from V and 8 from J; bases not matched to a gene: 3. The germline CDR1 and CDR2 sequences are SGHRS and YFSETQ. The chain's CDR3 is CASRVDRDEQFF. CDR3 in DNA: TGCGCCAGCAGGGTGGACAGGGATGAGCAGTTCTTC.

In its sample, this clonotype was seen a few times. The V gene is TRBV20-1, the J gene TRBJ2-7, with D possibly being TRBD1 (7 bases). In germline, CDR1 is DFQATT, CDR2 SNEGSKA (reference sequence). Trimming took off 6 bases at V and 2 bases at J, with 14 bases between the two ends. The CDR3 sequence is 13 residues long. As DNA, the CDR3 is TGCAGTGCAGGGGGCGGGGACCCCTACGAGCAGTACTTC. Translation: CSAGGGDPYEQYF.

As regards this clonotype: At one of its ends the junction is not consistent with the germline gene, which may arise from a read error. This chain joins TRBV20-1 and TRBJ2-1; D not resolved. The CDR3 runs 14 residues. Germline V gene sequence: CDR1 DFQATT, CDR2 SNEGSKA (reference sequence). The CDR3 reads CSARDPPSYNEQFF. CDR3 in DNA: TGCAGTGCAAGAGACCCGCCCTCCTACAATGAGCAGTTCTTC.

This clonotype was seen many times. The chain links TRBV28 to TRBJ2-7; D remains ambiguous. Trimming took off 5 bases at V and 0 bases at J, with 11 bases between the two ends. Per germline, CDR1 MDHEN and CDR2 SYDVKM. The CDR3 is 14 amino acids. CDR3 protein: CASSAHYTSYEQYF. The DNA of the CDR3 is TGTGCCAGCAGTGCCCACTATACCTCCTACGAGCAGTACTTC. The full variable domain, with the rest looked up from reference TRBV28 and TRBJ2-7, is DVKVTQSSRYLVKRTGEKVFLECVQDMDHENMFWYRQDPGLGLRLIYFSYDVKMKEKGDIPEGYSVSREKKERFSLILESASTNQTSMYLCASSAHYTSYEQYFGPGTRLTVT.

This clonotype was counted a few times. The chain combines TRBV7-9 with TRBJ2-5, with 14 nucleotides matching TRBD2. V lost 2 bases, J lost 5 bases, and 10 bases stayed unmatched. Germline V gene data show CDR1 as SEHNR and CDR2 as FQNEAQ (reference sequence). This CDR3 is built from 18 residues. The CDR3: CASSLRLGLAGVIETQYF. DNA for the CDR3: TGTGCCAGCAGCTTACGCTTGGGACTAGCGGGGGTAATCGAGACCCAGTACTTC.

The chain is built from TRBV20-1 and TRBJ2-1; D not resolved. In germline, CDR1 is DFQATT, CDR2 SNEGSKA (reference sequence). The CDR3 has 14 amino acids. V dropped 5 bases and J dropped 0 bases, with 11 bases sitting between them. The DNA of the CDR3 is TGCAGTGCTGACCCTTCGGTCTCCTACAATGAGCAGTTCTTC. Protein sequence: CSADPSVSYNEQFF.

Concerning this clonotype: A single base separates this from a much larger clone, so it may be a read error. The chain links TRBV3-1 to TRBJ1-2; D might be TRBD1 (5 bases). Looked up from germline, CDR1 is LGHDT and CDR2 is YNNKEL (reference sequence). The CDR3 is 14 amino acids. The CDR3 nucleotides read TGTGCCAGCAGCATCACAGGTTTTAACTGTGGCTACACCTTC. Amino acid sequence: CASSITGFNCGYTF.